This is a list of T cell receptor beta chains from one sample in a study of T cell responses to AZD1222 COVID-19 vaccine. Sequenced by immunoSEQ multiplex PCR; TCRdb stores in-frame clones only, minus some. The sample records about 120,000 clones, 70% to 90% being singletons. Specimen: peripheral blood, collected on day 0 of AZD1222 vaccination. The receptor source for this set is an adult in good health. Each CDR3 is given with its conserved first and last residue. A D gene is named only where the DNA matches it firmly. Size is stated for part of the rows, as once, few or many counts, or as a class when the clone is expanded.

J gene	clone size	D gene	V gene	CDR3 length	CDR3 protein	CDR3 DNA
TRBJ1-2	once	TRBD1	TRBV28	13	CASSPTGGYGYTF	TGTGCCAGCAGCCCAACAGGGGGCTATGGCTACACCTTC
TRBJ1-5	-	-	TRBV5-8	16	CASSPQSHRGNQPQHF	TGTGCCAGCAGCCCGCAATCTCACCGGGGCAATCAGCCCCAGCATTTT
TRBJ2-3	-	TRBD2	TRBV3-1/TRBV3-2	16	CASSRLAGGHTDTQYF	TGTGCCAGCAGCCGATTAGCGGGGGGCCACACAGATACGCAGTATTTT
TRBJ2-7	-	-	TRBV7-4	23	CASSFHLVPETHAERLGNYEQYF	TGTGCCAGCAGCTTTCATCTAGTCCCAGAGACACACGCCGAGCGTCTGGGTAACTACGAGCAGTACTTC
TRBJ2-3	-	-	TRBV19	14	CASSPAGFTDTQYF	TGTGCCAGTAGTCCGGCCGGGTTCACAGATACGCAGTATTTT
TRBJ1-1	-	TRBD1	TRBV5-5	15	CASSPEGQGGRLAFF	TGTGCCAGCAGCCCGGAGGGACAGGGAGGTCGTTTGGCTTTCTTT
TRBJ1-1	-	-	TRBV9	14	CASSGQTGNTEAFF	TGTGCCAGCAGCGGTCAAACAGGGAACACTGAAGCTTTCTTT
TRBJ1-5	-	-	TRBV6-6	13	CASSYSTNQPQHF	TGTGCCAGCAGTTACTCGACCAATCAGCCCCAGCATTTT
TRBJ2-1	-	-	TRBV19	18	CASSTIRPTGSSRNEQFF	TGTGCCAGTAGTACTATCCGTCCTACAGGGTCCTCGAGAAATGAGCAGTTCTTC
TRBJ1-1	-	-	TRBV11-2	14	CASSPRTMNTEAFF	TGTGCCAGCAGCCCAAGGACCATGAACACTGAAGCTTTCTTT
TRBJ2-5	once	TRBD1	TRBV6-5	15	CASSSQDRVLKTQYF	TGTGCCAGCAGTTCCCAGGACAGGGTTTTAAAGACCCAGTACTTC
TRBJ2-7	-	TRBD2	TRBV6-5	14	CASDTSGSSYEQYF	TGTGCCAGCGATACTAGCGGGAGTTCCTACGAGCAGTACTTC
TRBJ1-5	-	-	TRBV30	15	CAWSEEGLSNQPQHF	TGTGCCTGGAGTGAGGAGGGACTTAGCAATCAGCCCCAGCATTTT
TRBJ2-1	-	TRBD1	TRBV6-5	15	CASQPRTGGADEQFF	TGTGCCAGCCAACCCCGGACAGGGGGCGCGGATGAGCAGTTCTTC
TRBJ1-2	-	-	TRBV9	16	CASSVEPLRVGSGYTF	TGTGCCAGCAGCGTAGAACCCTTACGTGTAGGGTCTGGCTACACCTTC
TRBJ1-2	-	TRBD1	TRBV10-3	14	CAISESDRENGYTF	TGTGCCATCAGTGAGTCGGACAGGGAGAATGGCTACACCTTC
TRBJ1-2	-	TRBD1	TRBV19	13	CASSIQGFYGYTF	TGTGCCAGTAGCATACAGGGGTTTTATGGCTACACCTTC
TRBJ1-2	-	-	TRBV19	13	CASSRVGGDGYTF	TGTGCCAGTAGCCGAGTAGGAGGAGATGGCTACACCTTC
TRBJ2-2	once	TRBD2	TRBV4-2	18	CASSQDHLGLARIGELFF	TGTGCCAGCAGCCAAGATCATTTGGGACTAGCTCGAATCGGGGAGCTGTTTTTT
TRBJ2-1	-	TRBD2	TRBV4-2	15	CASSSRLAEANEQFF	TGTGCCAGCAGCTCACGACTAGCCGAAGCGAATGAGCAGTTCTTC
TRBJ1-2	-	-	TRBV11-2	14	CASSLSGQNYGYTF	TGTGCCAGCAGCTTATCGGGGCAGAACTATGGCTACACCTTC
TRBJ1-2	-	-	TRBV30	12	CAWSVGGYGYTF	TGTGCCTGGAGTGTAGGGGGATATGGCTACACCTTC